This T cell receptor beta chain stems from a study of T-cell memory formation after mild COVID-19. The CDR3 is made up of 13 amino acids. V was clipped by 6 bases and J by 2 bases; unmatched bases: 7. Per the germline V gene, CDR1 is SQVTM and CDR2 is ANQGSEA. With constant-segment primers, 5'RACE yielded cDNA libraries of TCR alpha and TCR beta that carried sample barcodes and UMIs. TCRdb processed the 5' RACE reads anew with MiXCR; each CDR3 protein has one entry. This sample yields some 64,000 distinct CDR3 sequences, of which roughly 9.9% are seen a single time; around 1.2% belongs to the top ten. Whole-study results and caveats: Contracting clones, day 15 to 85, had balanced CD4/CD8, and later expanders favored CD4+.

Regarding this clonotype: Its antigen is not identified.

The specimen sequenced was PBMCs or a T cell subset sorted from them (not recorded which). The V call is TRBV29-1, the J call TRBJ2-7; 7 bases line up with TRBD1. This sequence was found in a man aged 18 to 35 who had mild COVID-19 (a few samples of this study predate the infection). Cell type and time point are not known. The CDR3 loop is CSVEKQGTYEQYF. CDR3 DNA: TGCAGCGTGGAAAAACAGGGGACCTACGAGCAGTACTTC.